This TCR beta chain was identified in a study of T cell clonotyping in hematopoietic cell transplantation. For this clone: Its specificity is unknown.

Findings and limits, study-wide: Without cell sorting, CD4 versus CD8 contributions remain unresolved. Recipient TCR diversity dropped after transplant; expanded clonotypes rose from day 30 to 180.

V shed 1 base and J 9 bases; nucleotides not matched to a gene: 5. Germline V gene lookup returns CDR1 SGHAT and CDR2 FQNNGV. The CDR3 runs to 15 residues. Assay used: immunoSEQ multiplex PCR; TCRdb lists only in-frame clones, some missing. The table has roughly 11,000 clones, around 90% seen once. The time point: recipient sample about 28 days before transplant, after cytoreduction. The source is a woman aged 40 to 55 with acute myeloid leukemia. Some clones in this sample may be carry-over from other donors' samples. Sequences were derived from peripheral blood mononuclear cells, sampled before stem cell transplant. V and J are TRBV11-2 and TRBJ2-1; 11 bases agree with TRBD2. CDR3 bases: TGTGCCAGCAGCTTAGCAACGGGACTAGCGGTTGAGCAGTTCTTC. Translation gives CASSLATGLAVEQFF.